The clone carrying this T cell receptor (beta chain) was picked up a small number of times. This entry comes from a study of control samples from healthy donors and cancer patients. TCRdb keeps only in-frame clones here, not all; method: immunoSEQ multiplex PCR. Altogether about 130,000 clones are present, over 80% being singletons, with the ten largest covering approximately 2.2%. Per germline, CDR1 SEHNR and CDR2 FQNEAQ (reference sequence). The CDR3 runs to 14 residues. V lost 3 bases to trimming and J lost 4 bases; unmatched junction nucleotides: 1. The TCR was taken from a woman aged 50 to 60 in good health. The chain combines TRBV7-9 with TRBJ1-5, with 9 bases fitting TRBD1. What was sequenced was blood. For the CDR3, the DNA is TGTGCCAGCAGCTTCGGGACAGGGAATCAGCCCCAGCATTTT. Its protein product is CASSFGTGNQPQHF.